The entry below describes one T cell receptor (beta chain). Germline and junction disagree at one end, which may indicate a read error. The sample comes from a study of cytomegalovirus exposure and HLA in healthy donors. PCR involved 60 Vbeta and 13 Jbeta primers. TCRdb's table, derived via immunoSEQ multiplex PCR, lists solely in-frame clones and lacks some. The sample carries 200,000 to 250,000 clones, over 80% recorded once. The germline V gene encodes CDR1 SQVTM and CDR2 ANQGSEA. The CDR3 is 13 residues long. The specimen was PBMCs. The source of this sequence is a boy younger than 10 in good health and CMV-seronegative. This chain connects TRBV29-1 to TRBJ2-3; TRBD2 aligns across 10 bases. The DNA for the CDR3 is TGCAGCTCAGCGGGGGGGCGGACAGATGCGCAGTATTTT. Its translation: CSSAGGRTDAQYF.